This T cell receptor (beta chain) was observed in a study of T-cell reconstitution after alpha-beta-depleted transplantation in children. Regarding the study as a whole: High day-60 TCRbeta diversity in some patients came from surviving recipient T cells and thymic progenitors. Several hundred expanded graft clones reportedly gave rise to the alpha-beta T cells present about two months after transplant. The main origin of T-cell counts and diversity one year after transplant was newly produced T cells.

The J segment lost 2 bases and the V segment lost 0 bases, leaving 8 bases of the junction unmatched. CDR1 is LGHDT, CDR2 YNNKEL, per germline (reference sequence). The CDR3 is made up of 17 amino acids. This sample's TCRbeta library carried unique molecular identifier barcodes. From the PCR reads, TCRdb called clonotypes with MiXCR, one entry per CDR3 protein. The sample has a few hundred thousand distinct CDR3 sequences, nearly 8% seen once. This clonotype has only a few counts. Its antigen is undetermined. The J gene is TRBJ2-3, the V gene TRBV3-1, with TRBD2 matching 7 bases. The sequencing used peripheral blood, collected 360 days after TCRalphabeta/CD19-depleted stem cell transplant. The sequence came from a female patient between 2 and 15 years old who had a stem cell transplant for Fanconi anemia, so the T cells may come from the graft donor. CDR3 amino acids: CASSQDAERETTDTQYF. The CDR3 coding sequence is TGTGCCAGCAGCCAAGACGCCGAGCGGGAAACCACAGATACGCAGTATTTT.